This TCR beta chain was found in a study of cytomegalovirus exposure and HLA in healthy donors. Overall study: Earlier, 150 million to 200 million T cells were analyzed, and 117 million unique TCR beta sequences were found among them.

There are a few counts of this clone. Antigen unknown. Broader study findings: Productive rates of about 90% or about 30% were seen for most TCR beta V segments in an earlier analysis. Later analysis identified a missense DCLRE1C variant that was linked to TCR beta V- and J-gene trimming.

Trimming cost V 1 base and J 4 bases; bases outside gene matches: 4. The CDR3 is 14 amino acids. Germline V CDR1 and CDR2: SGHAT, FQNNGV. 60 Vbeta and 13 Jbeta primers were used in PCR. Generated by immunoSEQ multiplex PCR, the TCRdb table keeps only in-frame clones and is missing some. The table has under 150,000 clones, approximately 80% seen once; the top ten hold approximately 2.4%. The chain uses TRBV11-2 and TRBJ2-7; 7 bases are a match to TRBD2. Source material: PBMCs. The TCR comes from a male donor in good health and CMV-seronegative. The CDR3 region has the DNA TGTGCCAGCAGCTTAGGGGAGGGAGGGTACGAGCAGTACTTC. It codes for CASSLGEGGYEQYF.